This T cell receptor (beta chain) was sequenced during a study of shared clonotypes between healthy human individuals. Participating donors were healthy, HIV-negative adults free of recent acute infections or vaccinations. An even split of each subset's genomic DNA across several immunoSEQ plates was performed. Libraries were prepared by immunoSEQ multiplex PCR; TCRdb keeps only in-frame clonotypes and omits some of them. The table shows about 380,000 clones, with 96% occurring only once. Trimming left V 2 bases short and J 0 bases short, with 5 bases between. This CDR3 is 14 amino acids long. Per germline, CDR1 MNHNS and CDR2 SASEGT. General study results and limits: Apart from blood, nothing was sampled; tissue repertoires likely differ. As a rule, naive subsets had a larger estimated richness than memory subsets.

For this clone: Its antigen is undetermined. This CDR3 is also generated by other DNA sequences in the sample.

Sequences were obtained from memory CD8+ T cells sorted from blood. Documented subset: CD45RO+ cells pooled with CCR7-negative TemRA cells. The receptor comes from a man aged 25-45 years in good health. The rearrangement joins TRBV6-1 to TRBJ1-5; no firm D call. CDR3 bases: TGTGCCAGCAGTGAATTGAATAGCAATCAGCCCCAGCATTTT. Its protein product is CASSELNSNQPQHF.